The rows below give T cell receptor beta chains drawn from one sample of a study of blood T cell repertoires in COVID-19. The data were produced by immunoSEQ multiplex PCR, yet TCRdb's version contains in-frame clones alone and is incomplete. The repertoire has about 73,000 clones, approximately 83% of them found once; the top ten carry 2.5% to 3%. Sequenced material: peripheral blood. These TCRs come from a man older than 75 with active or convalescent COVID-19. Each CDR3 is given without its conserved first and last residue. The order of the fields is V gene, CDR3 protein.

TRBV30 | AWSGVRGYGYT
TRBV5-1 | ASSSTGGGYT
TRBV6-5 | ASNKHTGGNYGYT
TRBV5-1 | ASSFGTGDHEQY
TRBV18 | ASSRFNTTRY
TRBV19 | ASSHGITDTQY
TRBV28 | ASTPSTTSRDRAYEQY
TRBV19 | ASSITWFPGANVLT
TRBV5-1 | ASSLLAGGAQQETQY
TRBV28 | ASSLIGDTVLSIQH
TRBV5-5 | ASSLVTGAVETQY
TRBV2 | ASIQNTEAF
TRBV7-9 | ASSLGGQGGNSPLH
TRBV10-3 | AIGSTDTQY
TRBV19 | ASSIGGRDNSPLH
TRBV11-2 | ASSRTGSGNTIY
TRBV11-3 | ASSSNTGELF
TRBV2 | ASSSGQGANEAF
TRBV6-4 | ASSDSLSSTDTQY